Each of the 2 T cell receptor beta chains below was sequenced from the same sample in a study of CD8+CD57+ T cells in acquired aplastic anemia. Genomic DNA acted as the template from which TCR beta VDJ combination and CDR3 sequence profiling were carried out. Using its own MiXCR run on the reads, TCRdb lists one record per CDR3 protein. Altogether about 270,000 distinct CDR3 sequences are present, 50% to 70% being singletons, with the ten largest covering less than 9.5%. Sequencing was carried out using sorted CD4+, CD8+, or CD8+CD57+ T cells (not recorded which) from PBMCs. The receptors were gathered from a human donor with severe aplastic anemia or a healthy control (not recorded which).

V and J are TRBV7-2 and TRBJ2-7; D is possibly TRBD2 (7 bases). V lost 4 bases, J lost 3 bases, and 16 bases lay in between. CDR3 size: 15 residues. The V gene's germline CDR1 is SGHTA and CDR2 FQGNSA. The DNA of the CDR3 is TGTGCCAGCAGCTCGGTCGGGGGGCTAAGCTACGAGCAGTACTTC. Protein product: CASSSVGGLSYEQYF.

This clonotype occurred once. CDR3 in DNA: TGTGCCAGTAGTATACAGAATGGCTACACCTTC. Its protein product is CASSIQNGYTF. The chain carries TRBV19 and TRBJ1-2, with D uncertain. This CDR3 region has 11 residues. Trimming removed 2 bases from V and 6 bases from J, with 4 bases in between. Germline V lookup: CDR1 LNHDA, CDR2 SQIVND (reference sequence).